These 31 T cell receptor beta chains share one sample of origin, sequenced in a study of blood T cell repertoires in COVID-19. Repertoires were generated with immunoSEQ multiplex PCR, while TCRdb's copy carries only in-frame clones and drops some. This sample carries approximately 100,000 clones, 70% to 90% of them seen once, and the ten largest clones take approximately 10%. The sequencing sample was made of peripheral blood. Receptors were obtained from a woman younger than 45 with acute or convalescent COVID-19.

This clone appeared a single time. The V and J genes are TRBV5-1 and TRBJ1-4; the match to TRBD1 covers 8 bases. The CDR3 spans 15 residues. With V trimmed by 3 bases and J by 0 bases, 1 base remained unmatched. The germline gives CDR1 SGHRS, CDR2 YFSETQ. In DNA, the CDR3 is TGCGCCAGCAGCTCACAGGGGGCAACTAATGAAAAACTGTTTTTT. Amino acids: CASSSQGATNEKLFF. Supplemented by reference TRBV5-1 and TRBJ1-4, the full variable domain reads KAGVTQTPRYLIKTRGQQVTLSCSPISGHRSVSWYQQTPGQGLQFLFEYFSETQRNKGNFPGRFSGRQFSNSRSEMNVSTLELGDSALYLCASSSQGATNEKLFFGSGTQLSVL.

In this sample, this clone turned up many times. The CDR3 protein is CASSQDNNSPLHF. The CDR3, as DNA: TGCGCCAGCAGCCAAGATAATAATTCACCCCTCCACTTT. The chain joins TRBV4-1 to TRBJ1-6; D remains unclear. The CDR3 contains 13 residues. The germline V gene encodes CDR1 MGHRA and CDR2 YSYEKL. V lost 0 bases and J 5 bases, leaving 2 bases between the germline ends.

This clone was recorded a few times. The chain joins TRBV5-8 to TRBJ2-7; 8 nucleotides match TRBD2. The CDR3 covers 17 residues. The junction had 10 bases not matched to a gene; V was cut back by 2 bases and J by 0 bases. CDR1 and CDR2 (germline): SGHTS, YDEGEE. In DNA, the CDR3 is TGTGCCAGCAGCTTTCGAGGAATCGGGGGGGCCTCCTACGAGCAGTACTTC. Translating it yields CASSFRGIGGASYEQYF.

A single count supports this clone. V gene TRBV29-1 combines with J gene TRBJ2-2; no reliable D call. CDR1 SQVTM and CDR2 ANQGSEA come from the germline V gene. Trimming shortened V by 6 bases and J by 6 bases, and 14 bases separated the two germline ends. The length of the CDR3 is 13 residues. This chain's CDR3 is CSVDDRGSGELFF. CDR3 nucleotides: TGCAGCGTCGATGACCGCGGATCCGGGGAGCTGTTTTTT.

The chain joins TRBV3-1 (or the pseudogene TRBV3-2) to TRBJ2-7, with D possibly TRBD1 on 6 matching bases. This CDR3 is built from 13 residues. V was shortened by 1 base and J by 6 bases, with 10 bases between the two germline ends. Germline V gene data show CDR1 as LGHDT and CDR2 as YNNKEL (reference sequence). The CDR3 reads CASSQVDRPEQYF. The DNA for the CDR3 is TGTGCCAGCAGCCAAGTCGACAGGCCCGAGCAGTACTTC.

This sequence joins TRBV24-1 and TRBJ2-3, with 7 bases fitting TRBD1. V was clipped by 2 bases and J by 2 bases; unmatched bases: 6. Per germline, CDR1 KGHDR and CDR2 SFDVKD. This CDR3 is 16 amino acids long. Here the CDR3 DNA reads TGTGCCACCAGTGATTACAGGGGATTTTCCACAGATACGCAGTATTTT. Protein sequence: CATSDYRGFSTDTQYF.

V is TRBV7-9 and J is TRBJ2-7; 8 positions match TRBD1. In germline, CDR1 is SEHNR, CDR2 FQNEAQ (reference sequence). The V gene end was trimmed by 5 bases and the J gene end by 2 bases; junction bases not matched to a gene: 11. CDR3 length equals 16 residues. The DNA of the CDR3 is TGTGCCAGCAGCCTTCTTCGGGACAGGACTACCTACGAGCAGTACTTC. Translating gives CASSLLRDRTTYEQYF.

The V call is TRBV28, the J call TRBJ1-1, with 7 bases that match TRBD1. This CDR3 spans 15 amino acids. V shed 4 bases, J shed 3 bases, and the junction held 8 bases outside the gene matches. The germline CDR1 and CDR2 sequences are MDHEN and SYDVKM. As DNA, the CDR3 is TGTGCCAGCAGTTCTGCCGGGACAGTTGACACTGAAGCTTTCTTT. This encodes CASSSAGTVDTEAFF.

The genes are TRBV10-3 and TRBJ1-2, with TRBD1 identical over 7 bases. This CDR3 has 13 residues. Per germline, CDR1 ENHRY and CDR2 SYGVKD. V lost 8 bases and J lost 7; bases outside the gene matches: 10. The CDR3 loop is CAISTGESGGYTF. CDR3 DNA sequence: TGTGCCATCTCAACAGGGGAAAGTGGTGGCTACACCTTC.

DNA for the CDR3: TGTGCCAGCAGCTTCCCGCCGGGACAGGGACTCTCTGGGGCCAACGTCCTGACTTTC. Translated: CASSFPPGQGLSGANVLTF. This chain joins TRBV7-8 and TRBJ2-6, with 9 bases that match TRBD1. There are 19 residues in the CDR3. In germline, CDR1 is SGHVS, CDR2 FQNEAQ. J was trimmed by 0 bases and V by 3 bases; bases with no gene match: 9.

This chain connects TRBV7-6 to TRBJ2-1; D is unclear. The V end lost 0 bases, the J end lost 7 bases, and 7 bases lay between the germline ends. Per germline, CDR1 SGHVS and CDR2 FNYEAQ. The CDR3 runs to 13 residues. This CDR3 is CASSLATGNEQFF. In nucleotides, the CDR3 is TGTGCCAGCAGCTTAGCCACCGGGAATGAGCAGTTCTTC. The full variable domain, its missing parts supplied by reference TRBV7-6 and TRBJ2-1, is GAGVSQSPRYKVTKRGQDVALRCDPISGHVSLYWYRQALGQGPEFLTYFNYEAQQDKSGLPNDRFSAERPEGSISTLTIQRTEQRDSAMYRCASSLATGNEQFFGPGTRLTVL.

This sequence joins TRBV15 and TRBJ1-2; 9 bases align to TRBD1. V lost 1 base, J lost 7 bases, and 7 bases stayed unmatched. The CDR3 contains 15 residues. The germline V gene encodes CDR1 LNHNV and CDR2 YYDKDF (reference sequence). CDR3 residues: CATSRGGQGEGGYTF. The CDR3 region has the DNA TGTGCCACCAGCAGAGGGGGACAGGGCGAGGGTGGCTACACCTTC. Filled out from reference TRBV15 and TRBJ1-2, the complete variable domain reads DAMVIQNPRYQVTQFGKPVTLSCSQTLNHNVMYWYQQKSSQAPKLLFHYYDKDFNNEADTPDNFQSRRPNTSFCFLDIRSPGLGDTAMYLCATSRGGQGEGGYTFGSGTRLTVV.

Here the CDR3 reads CASSHKAGGSTGELFF. The CDR3 nucleotides are TGTGCCAGCAGCCATAAAGCGGGGGGGAGCACCGGGGAGCTGTTTTTT. V is TRBV4-2 and J is TRBJ2-2; the match to TRBD2 covers 10 bases. The germline V gene has CDR1 LGHNA and CDR2 YNFKEQ. Trimming cost V 3 bases and J 4 bases; bases outside gene matches: 5. The CDR3 totals 16 residues.

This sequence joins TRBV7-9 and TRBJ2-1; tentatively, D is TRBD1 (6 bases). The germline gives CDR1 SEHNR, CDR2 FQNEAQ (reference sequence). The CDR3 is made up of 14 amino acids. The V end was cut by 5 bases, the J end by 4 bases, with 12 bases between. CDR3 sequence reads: CASSPDRTYNEQFF. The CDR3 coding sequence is TGTGCCAGCAGCCCAGACAGGACTTACAATGAGCAGTTCTTC.

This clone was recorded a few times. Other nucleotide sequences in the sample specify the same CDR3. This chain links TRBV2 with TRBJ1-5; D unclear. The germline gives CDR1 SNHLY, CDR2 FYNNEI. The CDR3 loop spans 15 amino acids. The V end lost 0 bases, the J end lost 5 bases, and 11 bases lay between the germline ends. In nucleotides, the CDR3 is TGTGCCAGCAGTGAAGCGCTGGCAGGCGATCAGCCCCAGCATTTT. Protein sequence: CASSEALAGDQPQHF.

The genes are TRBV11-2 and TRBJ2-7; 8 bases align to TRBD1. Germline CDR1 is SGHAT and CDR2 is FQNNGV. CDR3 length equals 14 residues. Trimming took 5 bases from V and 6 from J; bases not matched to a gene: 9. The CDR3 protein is CASSPGTRGLEQYF. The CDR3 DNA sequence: TGTGCCAGCAGCCCGGGAACCAGGGGGCTCGAGCAGTACTTC.

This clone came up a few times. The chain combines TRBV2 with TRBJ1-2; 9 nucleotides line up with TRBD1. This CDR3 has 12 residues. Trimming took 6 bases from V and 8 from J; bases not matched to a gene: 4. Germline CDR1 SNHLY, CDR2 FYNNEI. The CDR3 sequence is CASSDRGDGYTF. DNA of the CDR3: TGTGCCAGCAGCGACAGGGGGGACGGCTACACCTTC.

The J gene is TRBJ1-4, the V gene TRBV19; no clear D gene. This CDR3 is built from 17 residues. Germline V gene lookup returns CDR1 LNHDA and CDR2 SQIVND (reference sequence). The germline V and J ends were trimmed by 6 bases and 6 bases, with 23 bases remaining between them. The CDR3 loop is CASRGDSRLSGDEKLFF. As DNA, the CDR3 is TGTGCCAGTAGAGGCGACTCTCGGCTCTCCGGGGATGAAAAACTGTTTTTT. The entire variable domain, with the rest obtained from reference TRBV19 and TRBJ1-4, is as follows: DGGITQSPKYLFRKEGQNVTLSCEQNLNHDAMYWYRQDPGQGLRLIYYSQIVNDFQKGDIAEGYSVSREKKESFPLTVTSAQKNPTAFYLCASRGDSRLSGDEKLFFGSGTQLSVL.

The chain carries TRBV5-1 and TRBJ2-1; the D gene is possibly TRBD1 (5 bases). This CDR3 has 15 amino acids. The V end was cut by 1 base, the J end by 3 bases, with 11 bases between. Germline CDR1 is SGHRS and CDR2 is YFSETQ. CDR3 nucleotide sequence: TGCGCCAGCAGCTTGTTATCCAGGGACTACAATGAGCAGTTCTTC. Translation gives CASSLLSRDYNEQFF.

The CDR3 loop is CASSLNRVLGTEAFF. In DNA form, the CDR3 reads TGTGCCAGCAGCTTAAACAGGGTGTTGGGCACTGAAGCTTTCTTT. This chain joins TRBV6-5 and TRBJ1-1; TRBD1 might be the D (6 bases). Looked up from germline, CDR1 is MNHEY and CDR2 is SVGAGI. The CDR3 sequence is 15 residues long. V was trimmed by 6 bases and J by 4 bases, leaving 18 bases between them.

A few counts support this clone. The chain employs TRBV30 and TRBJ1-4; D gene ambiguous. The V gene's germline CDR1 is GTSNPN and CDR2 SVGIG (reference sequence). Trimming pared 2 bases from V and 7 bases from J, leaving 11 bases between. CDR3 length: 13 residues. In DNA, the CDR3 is TGTGCCTGGAGTCCAGCCGCTAGTGAAAAACTGTTTTTT. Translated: CAWSPAASEKLFF.

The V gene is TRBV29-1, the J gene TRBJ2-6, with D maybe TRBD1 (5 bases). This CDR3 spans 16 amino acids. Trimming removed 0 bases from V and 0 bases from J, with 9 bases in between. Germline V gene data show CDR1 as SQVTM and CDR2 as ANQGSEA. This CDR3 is CSVEDDDSSGANVLTF. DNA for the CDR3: TGCAGCGTTGAAGACGACGACAGCTCTGGGGCCAACGTCCTGACTTTC.

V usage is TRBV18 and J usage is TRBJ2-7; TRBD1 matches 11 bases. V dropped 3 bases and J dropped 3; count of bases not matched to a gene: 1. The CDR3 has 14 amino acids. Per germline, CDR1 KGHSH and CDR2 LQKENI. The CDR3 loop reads CASSPGTGGYEQYF. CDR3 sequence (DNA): TGTGCCAGCTCACCGGGGACAGGGGGCTACGAGCAGTACTTC.

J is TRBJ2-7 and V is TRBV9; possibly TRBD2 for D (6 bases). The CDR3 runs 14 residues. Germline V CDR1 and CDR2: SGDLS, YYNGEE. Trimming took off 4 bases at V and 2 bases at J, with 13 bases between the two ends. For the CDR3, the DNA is TGTGCCAGCAGCATAGGAGGAGGGGCCTACGAGCAGTACTTC. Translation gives CASSIGGGAYEQYF.

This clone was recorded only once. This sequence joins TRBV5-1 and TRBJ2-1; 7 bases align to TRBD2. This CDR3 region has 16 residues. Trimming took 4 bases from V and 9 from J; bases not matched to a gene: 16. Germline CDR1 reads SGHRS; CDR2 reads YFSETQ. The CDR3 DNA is TGCGCCAGCAGCCCTTCGGAGGCTAGCGGATGGTCTGAGCAGTTCTTC. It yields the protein CASSPSEASGWSEQFF.

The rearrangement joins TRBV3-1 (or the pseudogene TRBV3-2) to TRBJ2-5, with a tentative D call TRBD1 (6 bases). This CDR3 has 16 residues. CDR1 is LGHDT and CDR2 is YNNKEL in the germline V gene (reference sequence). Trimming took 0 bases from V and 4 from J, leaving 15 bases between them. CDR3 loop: CASSQEKGVEGETQYF. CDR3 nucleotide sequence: TGTGCCAGCAGCCAAGAAAAGGGGGTCGAGGGAGAGACCCAGTACTTC.

CDR3 residues: CASSYGQGIYGYTF. The CDR3 DNA reads TGTGCCAGCAGTTACGGACAGGGGATCTATGGCTACACCTTC. This rearrangement joins TRBV6-5 to TRBJ1-2; 9 bases are a match to TRBD1. The CDR3 runs to 14 residues. Trimming removed 2 bases from V and 4 bases from J; junction bases left unmatched: 2. Germline CDR1 MNHEY, CDR2 SVGAGI.

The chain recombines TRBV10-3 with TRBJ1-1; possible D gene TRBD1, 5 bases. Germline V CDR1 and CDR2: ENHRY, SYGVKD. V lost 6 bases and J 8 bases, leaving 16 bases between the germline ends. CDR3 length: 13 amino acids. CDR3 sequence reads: CAIRRGGIAEAFF. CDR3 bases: TGTGCCATCAGGCGGGGGGGAATAGCCGAAGCTTTCTTT.

The CDR3, as DNA: TGTGCCAGCAGCGAAAACCGGGACTCCTATAATTCACCCCTCCACTTT. This sequence encodes CASSENRDSYNSPLHF. The chain couples TRBV2 to TRBJ1-6; no clear D gene. Germline assignment: CDR1 SNHLY and CDR2 FYNNEI. The CDR3 is made up of 16 amino acids. With 6 bases removed from V and 0 bases from J, the gap between germline ends came to 12 bases.

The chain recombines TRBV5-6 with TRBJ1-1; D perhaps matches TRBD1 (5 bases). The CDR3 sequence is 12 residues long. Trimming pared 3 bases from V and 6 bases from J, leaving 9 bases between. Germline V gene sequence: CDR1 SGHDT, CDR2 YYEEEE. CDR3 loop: CASSSLGPEAFF. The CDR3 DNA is TGTGCCAGCAGCTCGCTGGGGCCTGAAGCTTTCTTT.

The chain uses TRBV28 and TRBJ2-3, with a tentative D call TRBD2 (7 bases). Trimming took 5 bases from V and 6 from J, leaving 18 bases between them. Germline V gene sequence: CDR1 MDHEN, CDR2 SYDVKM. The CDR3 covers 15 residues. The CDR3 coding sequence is TGTGCCAGCAGTACCTCGCGGGGGCCAGGGGATACGCAGTATTTT. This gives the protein CASSTSRGPGDTQYF.